Described below is a single T cell receptor (beta chain) sequence and its context. What it recognizes is unknown. Generated by immunoSEQ multiplex PCR, the TCRdb table keeps only in-frame clones and is missing some. The sample includes 180,000 or so clones, roughly 87% seen only once; the top ten take about 5.5%. Between the trimmed V and J ends, which lost 0 bases and 1 base, there was a span of 12 bases. Germline V gene lookup returns CDR1 LNHNV and CDR2 YYDKDF (reference sequence). This CDR3 has 17 residues. These data come from a study of Ad26.COV2.S vaccination and SARS-CoV-2 variants. General study points: Participants in the vaccine arm had higher spike-specific TCR breadth; placebo recipients had lower.

The chain has TRBV15 and TRBJ2-2, with D uncertain. The specimen was peripheral blood, collected after recovery from COVID-19. The TCR was taken from a human donor who had recovered from COVID-19. The CDR3 nucleotides are TGTGCCACCAGCAGAGATTGGGCACAGCTGAACACCGGGGAGCTGTTTTTT. Its protein is CATSRDWAQLNTGELFF.